A single sample gave rise to the 21 T cell receptor beta chains below, sequenced in a study of blood T cell repertoires in COVID-19 (dated by TCRdb to the early 2020s). The method behind the library was the immunoSEQ multiplex PCR assay. Imported from immuneACCESS, the table was reduced by TCRdb to in-frame sequences with V and J called. These copies leave out some clones; in studies compared against another copy, an unresolved V gene accounts for under half, and the cause of the remainder is not known. Here the sample has roughly 190,000 clones; about 91% occur a single time. The ten largest clones take up roughly 0.82% of the sample. Sequenced: PBMCs or T cells enriched from blood (not recorded which). The receptors here all came from a woman under 30 who had recovered from COVID-19.

The gene calls are TRBV12-3 or TRBV12-4 and TRBJ1-5, with D possibly TRBD1 on 5 matching bases. The length of the CDR3 is 13 residues. Deletions cut 5 bases from V and 9 bases from J, with 14 bases between. The CDR3 sequence is CASSPRQLLPQHF. DNA for the CDR3: TGTGCCAGCAGTCCCCGACAGCTTCTGCCCCAGCATTTT.

This chain connects TRBV28 to TRBJ2-7, with 7 bases lining up with TRBD1. Per germline, CDR1 MDHEN and CDR2 SYDVKM. The V and J ends lost 5 bases and 3 bases, in that order; junction bases with no gene match: 7. The CDR3 has 14 amino acids. The CDR3 protein is CASSRTGVDYEQYF. The CDR3 DNA sequence: TGTGCCAGCAGTCGAACAGGGGTAGACTACGAGCAGTACTTC.

In DNA form, the CDR3 reads TGTGCCAGCAGCCCCCTAGCGGGACTATCCCACGAGCAGTACTTC. Protein sequence: CASSPLAGLSHEQYF. The gene calls are TRBV7-8 and TRBJ2-7; 9 nucleotides match TRBD2. Per the germline V gene, CDR1 is SGHVS and CDR2 is FQNEAQ. The CDR3 is 15 amino acids. V was pared by 5 bases and J by 5 bases, with 10 bases of the junction left unmatched.

The chain is built from TRBV19 and TRBJ1-1, with D hard to call. The CDR3 length is 13 residues. V was cut by 6 bases and J by 6 bases, with 14 bases left in between. The germline V gene encodes CDR1 LNHDA and CDR2 SQIVND (reference sequence). CDR3 amino acids: CASSIGLISEAFF. DNA for the CDR3: TGTGCCAGTAGCATCGGACTGATTTCTGAAGCTTTCTTT.

This clone was observed a single time. This chain joins TRBV7-9 and TRBJ2-3; D may be TRBD2 (5 bases). The germline CDR1 and CDR2 sequences are SEHNR and FQNEAQ (reference sequence). The CDR3 is made up of 14 amino acids. Trimming took 5 bases from V and 4 from J, leaving 13 bases between them. Here the CDR3 DNA reads TGTGCCAGCAGCCTAGAGTCCGGGGCAGATACGCAGTATTTT. Protein product: CASSLESGADTQYF.

The genes are TRBV9 and TRBJ2-7; TRBD1 matches 11 bases. The CDR3 extends over 14 amino acids. The J segment lost 2 bases and the V segment lost 6 bases, leaving 4 bases of the junction unmatched. CDR1 is SGDLS, CDR2 YYNGEE, per germline. This CDR3 is CASNPGQGAYEQYF. The CDR3 nucleotides read TGTGCCAGCAACCCGGGACAGGGGGCCTACGAGCAGTACTTC.

CDR3 loop: CASSSKGLAGWWDNEQFF. CDR3 nucleotide sequence: TGTGCCAGCAGCTCGAAGGGACTAGCGGGATGGTGGGACAATGAGCAGTTCTTC. The V gene is TRBV7-9, the J gene TRBJ2-1; 13 bases align to TRBD2. Germline CDR1 and CDR2: SEHNR and FQNEAQ (reference sequence). The J segment lost 5 bases and the V segment lost 4 bases, leaving 11 bases of the junction unmatched. The CDR3 is 18 amino acids.

This clone showed up many times. The rearrangement joins TRBV19 to TRBJ2-2, with a tentative D call TRBD1 (6 bases). CDR3 length: 14 residues. Between the trimmed V and J ends, which lost 6 bases and 0 bases, there was a span of 8 bases. Germline CDR1 is LNHDA and CDR2 is SQIVND (reference sequence). In DNA form, the CDR3 reads TGTGCCAGTAGACAGGGCTCGAACACCGGGGAGCTGTTTTTT. Translation: CASRQGSNTGELFF.

The rearrangement joins TRBV19 to TRBJ2-7, with D possibly being TRBD1 (6 bases). Germline V gives CDR1 LNHDA, CDR2 SQIVND (reference sequence). Trimming took off 3 bases at V and 0 bases at J, with 12 bases between the two ends. The CDR3 consists of 15 residues. The CDR3 sequence: CASSIDRTSSYEQYF. The CDR3 nucleotides read TGTGCCAGTAGTATTGACAGGACGAGCTCCTACGAGCAGTACTTC.

The chain combines TRBV15 with TRBJ2-7, with D perhaps TRBD1 (5 bases). V was clipped by 3 bases and J by 2 bases, with 14 bases between them. This CDR3 region has 15 residues. Germline values: CDR1 LNHNV, CDR2 YYDKDF (reference sequence). The CDR3 region is CATSRGDSDPYEQYF. In DNA, the CDR3 is TGTGCCACCAGCAGGGGTGACAGTGACCCCTACGAGCAGTACTTC.

The rearrangement joins TRBV9 to TRBJ1-4; 7 nucleotides align to TRBD1. The germline CDR1 and CDR2 sequences are SGDLS and YYNGEE. The CDR3 runs 15 residues. Trimming at V came to 4 bases and at J to 4 bases, leaving 7 bases not matched to a gene. CDR3 DNA sequence: TGTGCCAGCAGCCCGGGGGGGGACAGTAATGAAAAACTGTTTTTT. Translating gives CASSPGGDSNEKLFF. Full variable domain (remainder filled in from reference TRBV9 and TRBJ1-4): DSGVTQTPKHLITATGQRVTLRCSPRSGDLSVYWYQQSLDQGLQFLIQYYNGEERAKGNILERFSAQQFPDLHSELNLSSLELGDSALYFCASSPGGDSNEKLFFGSGTQLSVL.

The rearrangement uses TRBV30 and TRBJ2-6; TRBD2 agrees at 9 bases. The CDR3 runs to 18 residues. Germline V gives CDR1 GTSNPN, CDR2 SVGIG (reference sequence). The V gene end was trimmed by 0 bases and the J gene end by 4 bases; junction bases not matched to a gene: 10. In DNA form, the CDR3 reads TGTGCCTGGAGTGTACAGTTAGCGGGAGTTGGCGGGGCCAACGTCCTGACTTTC. Its protein is CAWSVQLAGVGGANVLTF.

The chain is built from TRBV2 and TRBJ2-1; the match to TRBD1 covers 11 bases. CDR3 size: 15 residues. Germline CDR1 is SNHLY and CDR2 is FYNNEI. After removal of 7 bases from V and 5 bases from J, the junction contained 7 bases not matched to a gene. CDR3 residues: CASKKGTGGNNEQFF. As DNA, the CDR3 is TGTGCCAGCAAGAAAGGGACAGGGGGAAACAATGAGCAGTTCTTC.

The rearrangement uses TRBV14 and TRBJ2-5, with D possibly matching TRBD2 (5 bases). This CDR3 region has 14 residues. V was cut by 4 bases and J by 2 bases, with 11 bases left in between. The V gene's germline CDR1 is SGHDN and CDR2 FVKESK. In DNA, the CDR3 is TGTGCCAGCAGCCCACTAGGATGGCAAGAGACCCAGTACTTC. It specifies CASSPLGWQETQYF.

The CDR3 DNA reads TGTGCCAGCAGCGGGACATCCAGAACCTACGAGCAGTACTTC. Its translation: CASSGTSRTYEQYF. The chain links TRBV6-2 or TRBV6-3 to TRBJ2-7; perhaps TRBD1 as D (6 bases). The germline V gene encodes CDR1 MNHEY and CDR2 SVGEGT. The CDR3 covers 14 residues. Trimming took 6 bases from V and 2 from J, leaving 14 bases between them.

The V and J genes are TRBV6-5 and TRBJ2-2, with 7 bases lining up with TRBD2. Germline assignment: CDR1 MNHEY and CDR2 SVGAGI. The CDR3 has 15 amino acids. V shed 5 bases and J 8 bases; nucleotides not matched to a gene: 11. The CDR3 DNA follows: TGTGCCAGCAGTCGAGGAGGGGCGGGAGTGGGGGAGCTGTTTTTT. It codes for CASSRGGAGVGELFF.

This chain connects TRBV6-5 to TRBJ2-5, with 8 bases matching TRBD1. The V gene's germline CDR1 is MNHEY and CDR2 SVGAGI. This CDR3 is 14 amino acids long. V lost 5 bases to trimming and J lost 3 bases; unmatched junction nucleotides: 5. This CDR3 reads CASSMGQVEETQYF. The CDR3 DNA reads TGTGCCAGCAGTATGGGACAGGTTGAAGAGACCCAGTACTTC.

The rearrangement joins TRBV30 to TRBJ1-2; maybe TRBD1 (5 bases). The CDR3 consists of 16 residues. CDR1 is GTSNPN, CDR2 SVGIG, per germline (reference sequence). Trimming removed 0 bases at V and 4 bases at J, with 18 bases between. CDR3 nucleotide sequence: TGTGCCTGGAGTGTACGTTCGGGGGGAAAATCCTATGGCTACACCTTC. This gives the protein CAWSVRSGGKSYGYTF.

This rearrangement joins TRBV9 to TRBJ1-2, with D possibly matching TRBD1 (5 bases). Germline values: CDR1 SGDLS, CDR2 YYNGEE. The CDR3 consists of 14 residues. The V gene lost 6 bases and the J gene lost 0 bases, with 12 bases spanning the gap. CDR3 residues: CASTSEGSNYGYTF. The DNA of the CDR3 is TGTGCCAGCACCTCGGAGGGGTCTAACTATGGCTACACCTTC.

For this clone: Other nucleotide sequences in the sample specify the same CDR3. The J gene is TRBJ2-7, the V gene TRBV28; unclear D gene. This CDR3 is built from 11 residues. V shed 4 bases and J shed 1 base, with 2 bases lying between them. Looked up from germline, CDR1 is MDHEN and CDR2 is SYDVKM. CDR3 in DNA: TGTGCCAGCAGTTCATCCTACGAGCAGTACTTC. This sequence encodes CASSSSYEQYF. Together with reference TRBV28 and TRBJ2-7, the CDR3 gives the full variable domain: DVKVTQSSRYLVKRTGEKVFLECVQDMDHENMFWYRQDPGLGLRLIYFSYDVKMKEKGDIPEGYSVSREKKERFSLILESASTNQTSMYLCASSSSYEQYFGPGTRLTVT.

The chain links TRBV4-2 to TRBJ2-1; perhaps TRBD2 as D (6 bases). The CDR3 loop spans 17 amino acids. The V gene's germline CDR1 is LGHNA and CDR2 YNFKEQ. Trimming pared 4 bases from V and 0 bases from J, leaving 16 bases between. CDR3 DNA sequence: TGTGCCAGCAGCCCATTCCATAGCGGAGGCTCCTACAATGAGCAGTTCTTC. Its translation: CASSPFHSGGSYNEQFF.